This TCR beta chain was captured by sequencing in a study of blood T cell repertoires in COVID-19 (dated by TCRdb to 2018 to 2020). Regarding the study in general: Samples from collaborators originated in the United States, Italy and Spain and spanned both the acute and convalescent phases of COVID-19. Where HLA class I and class II types were available, the types were taken from metadata supplied by the sample provider, not from assay-based typing. The samples were drawn from two sources: the first 160 participants of the ongoing ImmuneRACE study, and fewer than 1,500 subjects contributed by 6 global collaborators. Sample metadata almost always included a de-identified subject ID, COVID-19 status, age in years and sex. Deeply sampled blood TCRbeta repertoires from subjects exposed to, actively infected with, or recovered from COVID-19 were included in the dataset. The repertoires were released in a freely available public database intended as a resource for research on the immune response to SARS-CoV-2. The material from the prospective study consisted of cDNA or gDNA derived from T cells, B-cell-depleted T cells, or PBMCs. Here is what the overall study found, with its caveats: The amount of clinical and demographic metadata varied by source and participant and was provided uncurated.

From the cysteine up to the phenylalanine, the CDR3 has a length of 15 residues. Of the read, only the CDR3 DNA is kept; its 45 bases are in frame from base 1. CDR1 MNHEY and CDR2 SVGAGI are derived from the germline V gene. V and J are truncated by 2 bases and 6 bases respectively, leaving an intervening sequence of 13 bases. On this clone: Its antigen specificity is not known. It has no much larger one-base neighbor in the sample; base qualities were not kept.

Collaborating institutions collected whole blood in K2EDTA tubes following their own protocols. Collaborator samples were shipped for TCRbeta analysis as frozen whole blood, isolated PBMCs, or DNA extracted from either sample type. TCRbeta CDR3 regions were amplified from genomic DNA using the immunoSEQ Assay, a bias-controlled multiplex PCR. For the original study's pipeline: Within the assay, amplification of reference gene primers was used to estimate how many nucleated cells each sample contained. Sequence reads were collapsed and filtered to measure the absolute abundance of every unique TCRbeta CDR3 rearrangement. Productive Simpson clonality was computed per sample as the square root of Simpson's diversity index over productive rearrangements. TCRdb holds this immuneACCESS table with in-frame rearrangements only. Some clones are missing; in checked studies, unresolved V genes explain under half, and the rest has no known cause. The V and J calls and clone size come from that table; D and trimming were worked out from the DNA. The sample table holds about 290,000 clones, of which just under 85% were seen once. Clones ranked in the top ten supply approximately 4.1% of the sample.

The rearranged chain carries TRBV6-5 and TRBJ2-2, and the D gene may be TRBD2, 7 bases matching. The sequence was obtained from a woman aged 50 to 65 with active or convalescent COVID-19. Material: peripheral blood. At the DNA level, the sequence is TGTGCCAGCAGTTACGAGGGGGGGGCGTCCGGGGAGCTGTTTTTT. Its protein is CASSYEGGASGELFF.